Sequencing of this TCR beta chain was carried out in a study of T cells in Graves' hyperthyroidism and ophthalmopathy. The sample holds many counts of this clonotype. The antigen remains unidentified. Study findings and constraints: Ophthalmopathy was told apart from stable hyperthyroidism by a 13 V-J model.

Initially, at the first diagnosis of hyperthyroidism and before any ophthalmopathy symptoms, blood was sampled. RNA transcripts yielded amplified TCR beta CDR3 regions. First-round RT-PCR of the TCR CDR3 relied on the HTBI primer set. TCRdb reprocessed the multiplex PCR reads via MiXCR and lists one record per CDR3 protein. The sample has approximately 600,000 distinct CDR3 sequences, around 14% seen once. The origin of this receptor is a woman younger than 45 with Graves' hyperthyroidism that later progressed to Graves' ophthalmopathy. The sequenced sample was blood.

CDR3: CASSWDSASNQPQHF. In nucleotides, the CDR3 is TGTGCCAGCAGCTGGGACAGTGCGAGCAATCAGCCCCAGCATTTT. The chain carries TRBV28 and TRBJ1-5; TRBD1 matches at 7 bases. The CDR3 loop spans 15 amino acids. The germline V gene encodes CDR1 MDHEN and CDR2 SYDVKM. Germline trimming cut 6 bases from V and 1 base from J; bases unmatched to any gene: 6.